This TCR beta chain came from a study of T-cell memory formation after mild COVID-19. Study-level information: The TCR clusters were mostly specific to one donor.

After 5'RACE with constant-segment primers, TCR alpha and TCR beta cDNA libraries carrying sample barcodes and UMIs were obtained. Each CDR3 protein is one row after TCRdb ran MiXCR on the 5' RACE reads. The sample includes 550,000 to 650,000 distinct CDR3 sequences, 15% to 20% of them seen just once. Study observations and caveats: Nothing confirmed that second-wave clones peaking on day 37 were specific for SARS-CoV-2. Most CD4+ clones that shrank were in CM and EM, while CD8+ ones turned up in EMRA.

In its sample, this clonotype was seen a few times. The antigen is unknown. Trimming cost V 4 bases and J 6 bases; bases outside gene matches: 7. The germline CDR1 and CDR2 sequences are LNHDA and SQIVND (reference sequence). CDR3 size: 14 residues. The J gene is TRBJ1-2, the V gene TRBV19; 8 nucleotides match TRBD1. This receptor was identified in an adult woman who had mild COVID-19 (a few samples of this study predate the infection). Cell type and time point are not known. Sequenced input: PBMCs or a T cell subset sorted from them (not recorded which). Here the CDR3 DNA reads TGTGCCAGTAGTACCTACGACAGGGGTGATGGCTACACCTTC. Protein sequence: CASSTYDRGDGYTF.